In its sample, the clone carrying this T cell receptor beta chain was seen once. Its target is unknown. The PCR employed 60 Vbeta primers together with 13 Jbeta primers. Profiled with immunoSEQ multiplex PCR; TCRdb holds only in-frame clones, not every one. This table holds roughly 130,000 clones, about 80% found once. The V end lost 6 bases, the J end lost 4 bases, and 9 bases lay between the germline ends. CDR1 SNHLY and CDR2 FYNNEI come from the germline V gene. The CDR3 is 13 residues long. The record originates from a study of cytomegalovirus exposure and HLA in healthy donors. General study points: In a later analysis, several top co-occurrence clusters appeared linked to parvovirus B19, influenza, CMV and Epstein-Barr virus. Many donors carried some public TCRs, although rarity characterized most TCR sequences.

What was sequenced was PBMCs. The V gene is TRBV2, the J gene TRBJ2-2; no clear D. This clonotype originated in a man aged 35-49 years in good health and CMV-seronegative. The CDR3 nucleotides read TGTGCCAGCAGGAGCGTGGGCACCGGGGAGCTGTTTTTT. This codes for CASRSVGTGELFF.